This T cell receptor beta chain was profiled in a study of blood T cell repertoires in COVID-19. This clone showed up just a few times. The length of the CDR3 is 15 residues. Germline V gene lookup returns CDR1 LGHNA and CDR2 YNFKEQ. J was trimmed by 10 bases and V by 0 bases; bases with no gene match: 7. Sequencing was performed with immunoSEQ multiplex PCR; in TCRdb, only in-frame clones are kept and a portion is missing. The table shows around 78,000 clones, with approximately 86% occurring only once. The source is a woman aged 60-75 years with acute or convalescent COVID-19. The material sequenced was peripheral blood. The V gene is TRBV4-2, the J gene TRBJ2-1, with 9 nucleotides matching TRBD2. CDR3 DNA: TGTGCCAGCAGCCAAGAAATTGCGGGGGGGCGGGAGCAGTTCTTC. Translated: CASSQEIAGGREQFF.